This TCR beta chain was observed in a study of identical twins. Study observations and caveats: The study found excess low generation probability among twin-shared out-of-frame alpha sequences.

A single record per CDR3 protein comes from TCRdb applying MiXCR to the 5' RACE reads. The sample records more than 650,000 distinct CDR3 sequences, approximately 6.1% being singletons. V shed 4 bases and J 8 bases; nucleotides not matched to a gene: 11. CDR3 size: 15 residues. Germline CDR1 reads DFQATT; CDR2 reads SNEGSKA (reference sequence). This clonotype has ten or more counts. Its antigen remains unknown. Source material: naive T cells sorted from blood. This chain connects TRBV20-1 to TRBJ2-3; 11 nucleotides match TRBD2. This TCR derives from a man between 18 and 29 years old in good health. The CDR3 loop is CSATTIAGGPATQYF. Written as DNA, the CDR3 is TGCAGTGCTACAACAATAGCGGGAGGGCCAGCTACGCAGTATTTT.